This TCR beta chain stems from a study of T cell repertoires in cytomegalovirus infection (dated by TCRdb to the late 2010s). With regard to the full study: Alongside well-studied HLA-B-restricted epitopes, the peptide stimulations were aimed at recently identified HLA-C-restricted CMV epitopes, whose presentation resists viral immunomodulation. Because public TCR beta signatures pointed to carriage of CMV infection together with the matching HLA type, the HLA type of each donor mattered for the analysis. Paper-wide results and their limitations: In the ex vivo response, HLA-C-restricted CMV-specific TCR beta clonotypes were dominant, and in two of eight donors the single most frequent clonotype came from this HLA-C-restricted group. In both this cohort and an independent cohort of some 370 donors, the cumulative frequency of public TCR beta family members distinguished carriers of CMV infection plus the relevant HLA type.

The sample's treatment or condition label is to be understood as: in vitro stimulation with specific CMV peptide epitopes to enrich CMV-specific T cells. From its cysteine to its phenylalanine, the CDR3 spans 13 amino acids. Only CDR3 DNA remains: 39 bases, in frame from the first base. V is clipped by 1 base and J by 4 bases, and the sequence between their germline boundaries is 6 bases long. Looking up the germline V gene (reference sequence) yields CDR1 LNHDA and CDR2 SQIVND. The instrument was an Illumina HiSeq 1500. Starting from the raw public reads, TCRdb applied fastp trimming at Q25, assembled clones with MiXCR and retained in-frame beta chains. Each entry merges the rows of one CDR3 protein and shows their most common DNA and genes. The sample data list roughly 700,000 distinct CDR3 sequences, and roughly 30% of these were observed just once. Roughly 18% of the sample belongs to the ten largest clones.

Comments on this clonotype: Its specific antigen is unknown. No much larger clone is present one base from it, and per-base qualities are unavailable.

The sequenced sample was cultured PBMCs, obtained from culture after CMV antigen stimulation. The V gene is TRBV19 and the J gene is TRBJ2-3; the D gene identity is not certain. The clonotype was recovered from a human donor in good health (CMV status not recorded). Some clones in this sample may be carry-over from other donors' samples. The DNA sequence follows: TGTGCCAGTAGTATAGTCATCCCAGATACGCAGTATTTT. Its protein reads: CASSIVIPDTQYF. The variable domain in full, with residues beyond the CDR3 obtained from the reference TRBV19 and TRBJ2-3 genes, is DGGITQSPKYLFRKEGQNVTLSCEQNLNHDAMYWYRQDPGQGLRLIYYSQIVNDFQKGDIAEGYSVSREKKESFPLTVTSAQKNPTAFYLCASSIVIPDTQYFGPGTRLTVL.